This paragraph covers one T cell receptor beta chain sequence. The antigen is not known. The sample comes from a study of T cell responses to AZD1222 COVID-19 vaccine. Germline V lookup: CDR1 SGHRS, CDR2 YFSETQ. The V gene end was trimmed by 4 bases and the J gene end by 0 bases; junction bases not matched to a gene: 4. This CDR3 region has 15 residues. Overall study findings and caveats: There were mostly white British donors and more females than males, and clonal diversity was possibly underestimated. Targeting of unmutated variant regions was reportedly seen in nearly half of spike-specific TCRs. The study sampled repertoires only after the peak T cell response.

TCRdb's table, derived via immunoSEQ multiplex PCR, lists solely in-frame clones and lacks some. In the table there are about 120,000 clones, almost 95% of which are singletons. The chain joins TRBV5-1 to TRBJ2-3; 8 nucleotides line up with TRBD1. Material: peripheral blood, obtained on day 0 of AZD1222 vaccination. The sequence came from an adult in good health. In nucleotides, the CDR3 is TGCGCCAGCAGCCTACGGACAGGGAGCACAGATACGCAGTATTTT. It specifies CASSLRTGSTDTQYF.